These T cell receptor beta chains were read from a single sample in a study of tumor and adjacent non-tumor tissue in lung cancer. TCRdb re-called the multiplex PCR reads with MiXCR, one entry per CDR3 protein. The data contain 90,000 to 130,000 distinct CDR3 sequences, 84% of them singletons. The sequencing input was lung tumor tissue. All receptors come from a man aged 65 to 79 with non-small cell lung cancer. Each CDR3 is given with its conserved first and last residue. Fields, in order: V gene, CDR3 protein.

v_gene: TRBV28
CDR3aa: CASSLRGVVKTSYEQYF

v_gene: TRBV15
CDR3aa: CATSRGDLPRTSADYSTDTQYF

v_gene: TRBV11-3
CDR3aa: CVSSIDPTGGRGEQFF

v_gene: TRBV2
CDR3aa: CASSWDRGVEQYF

v_gene: TRBV5-1
CDR3aa: CASSQGGSYYGQYF

v_gene: TRBV12-3/TRBV12-4
CDR3aa: CASSLGGSYGYTF

v_gene: TRBV6-2/TRBV6-3
CDR3aa: CASRRTTGVACEQCF

v_gene: TRBV11-1
CDR3aa: CASSLDGTASNGCTF

v_gene: TRBV7-2
CDR3aa: CASQRDNAGQRIQYF

v_gene: TRBV6-1
CDR3aa: CASSLRGIDTEAFF

v_gene: TRBV6-5
CDR3aa: CASSYLAGPAETQYF

v_gene: TRBV6-2/TRBV6-3
CDR3aa: CASSARATASLLHF

v_gene: TRBV6-2/TRBV6-3
CDR3aa: CVSSPGLGNTNEQSF

v_gene: TRBV28
CDR3aa: CASSYPLCRPYNEQFF

v_gene: TRBV29-1
CDR3aa: CGGQQGVGYTF

v_gene: TRBV10-3
CDR3aa: CAIRGTSGRAPSYEQYF

v_gene: TRBV6-6
CDR3aa: CASTKGRVLNNEQFF

v_gene: TRBV20-1
CDR3aa: CSARAMVTEAFF

v_gene: TRBV4-1
CDR3aa: CASAKYLTGVSNHPQHF

v_gene: TRBV28
CDR3aa: CAGRGTGEDNQPQHF

v_gene: TRBV6-1
CDR3aa: CASWSWSTDTQNF

v_gene: TRBV5-4
CDR3aa: CASSLAGQAYGQYF

v_gene: TRBV13
CDR3aa: CASSSTPGDGQYF

v_gene: TRBV6-6
CDR3aa: CASSYSTGADNEQYF

v_gene: TRBV7-3
CDR3aa: CASSPDQGLAKNTQHF

v_gene: TRBV29-1
CDR3aa: CSVAYTGGGGYTF

v_gene: TRBV7-8
CDR3aa: CANSLSWAREVTDTQYF

v_gene: TRBV11-1
CDR3aa: CAISSTFSGRSVNGQFF

v_gene: TRBV29-1
CDR3aa: CSVEQGAAGTEAIF

v_gene: TRBV28
CDR3aa: CASRGLAGGSWKEQFF

v_gene: TRBV29-1
CDR3aa: CSVEAGGETHYF

v_gene: TRBV5-5
CDR3aa: CTSRTTDTQYF

v_gene: TRBV6-5
CDR3aa: CASTQGAREDYTF

v_gene: TRBV29-1
CDR3aa: CSVERVGPTYDQYF

v_gene: TRBV12-3/TRBV12-4
CDR3aa: CASSLVGGSDEHFF

v_gene: TRBV6-2/TRBV6-3
CDR3aa: CVTGLAGSAGANLLTF

v_gene: TRBV6-5
CDR3aa: CASVRLAGETSSYEQYF

v_gene: TRBV28
CDR3aa: CASSLAIGQSTNEKLFF

v_gene: TRBV6-5
CDR3aa: CASSYRAINTGELSF

v_gene: TRBV29-1
CDR3aa: CSTTTQDRGGQYF

v_gene: TRBV11-2
CDR3aa: CASSNSGTSTGELFF

v_gene: TRBV11-2
CDR3aa: CASSLITRLAGGASPDTQYF